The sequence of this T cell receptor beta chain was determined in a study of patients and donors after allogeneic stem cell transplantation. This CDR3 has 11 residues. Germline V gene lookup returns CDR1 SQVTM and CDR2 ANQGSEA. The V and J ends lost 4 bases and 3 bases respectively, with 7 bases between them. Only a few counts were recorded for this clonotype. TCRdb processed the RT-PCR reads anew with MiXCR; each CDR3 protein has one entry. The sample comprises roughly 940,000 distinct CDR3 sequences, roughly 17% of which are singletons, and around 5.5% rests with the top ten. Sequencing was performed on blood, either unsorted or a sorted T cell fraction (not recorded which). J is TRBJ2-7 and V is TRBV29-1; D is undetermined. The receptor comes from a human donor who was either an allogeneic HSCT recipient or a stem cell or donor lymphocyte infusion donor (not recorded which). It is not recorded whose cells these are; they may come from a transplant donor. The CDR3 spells CSVVSIYEQYF. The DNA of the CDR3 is TGCAGCGTTGTTAGTATCTACGAGCAGTACTTC.